The T cell receptor beta chain described here comes from a study of blood T cell repertoires in COVID-19. Study-wide background: Some COVID-19 samples were acute and others convalescent; all came from the United States, Italy and Spain. In each case, the material was cDNA or gDNA derived from T cells, B-cell-depleted T cells, or PBMCs.

Sequencing used immunoSEQ multiplex PCR; TCRdb keeps in-frame clones, though not all of them. Of around 330,000 clones in the sample, roughly 90% are singletons; the top ten hold around 4%. Germline CDR1 LGHNA, CDR2 YNFKEQ. V lost 4 bases and J 6 bases, leaving 15 bases between the germline ends. The CDR3 runs 15 residues. This chain connects TRBV4-2 to TRBJ1-4; D possibly corresponds to TRBD1 (5 bases). This TCR came from a woman aged 50 to 60 with active or convalescent COVID-19. Sequencing was done on a sample of peripheral blood. For the CDR3, the DNA is TGTGCCAGCAGCCGGTCGCGAGACAGCTATGAAAAACTGTTTTTT. Encoded protein: CASSRSRDSYEKLFF.